Following are 8 T cell receptor beta chains from one sample sequenced in a study of T-cell reconstitution after alpha-beta-depleted transplantation in children. Preparation of the TCRbeta library involved a method that used unique molecular identifiers. In TCRdb, the PCR reads were re-called with MiXCR into one record per CDR3 protein. The table shows about 500,000 distinct CDR3 sequences, with about 30% occurring only once. The sample in question was PBMCs from the stem cell graft donor, obtained from the stem cell graft. These receptors all stem from a human donor who donated a stem cell graft to a child with aplastic anemia.

J is TRBJ1-5 and V is TRBV20-1; D is unclear. Germline lookup yields CDR1 DFQATT and CDR2 SNEGSKA (reference sequence). This CDR3 region has 16 residues. Trimming left V 0 bases short and J 2 bases short, with 14 bases between. The CDR3 is CSARDQGSDRNQPQHF. In nucleotides, the CDR3 is TGCAGTGCTAGAGATCAAGGGTCCGACCGCAATCAGCCCCAGCATTTT.

This clonotype was found a few times. V gene TRBV6-2 or TRBV6-3 combines with J gene TRBJ1-3; 7 bases agree with TRBD1. The germline CDR1 and CDR2 sequences are MNHEY and SVGEGT. The trim removed 6 bases at V and 0 bases at J, leaving 5 bases unmatched. The CDR3 is 15 amino acids. CDR3 in DNA: TGTGCCAGCAGACTGACAGGGACCTCTGGAAACACCATATATTTT. This codes for CASRLTGTSGNTIYF.

V gene TRBV4-3 combines with J gene TRBJ2-1, with TRBD2 matching over 10 bases. The V gene's germline CDR1 is LGHNA and CDR2 YSLEER. The ends lost 2 bases at V and 4 bases at J; junction bases unmatched: 2. This CDR3 has 15 amino acids. The CDR3 sequence: CASSQLAGEYNEQFF. The CDR3 DNA reads TGCGCCAGCAGCCAACTAGCGGGAGAGTACAATGAGCAGTTCTTC.

There are a few counts of this clonotype. The chain recombines TRBV7-2 with TRBJ2-1; D not resolved. Trimming left V 0 bases short and J 0 bases short, with 9 bases between. The germline CDR1 and CDR2 sequences are SGHTA and FQGNSA. There are 16 residues in the CDR3. CDR3 in amino acids: CASSLARLSSYNEQFF. CDR3 DNA sequence: TGTGCCAGCAGCTTAGCAAGACTTAGCTCCTACAATGAGCAGTTCTTC.

This clonotype was seen more than once but under ten times. The chain employs TRBV7-6 and TRBJ1-5, with a weak D call TRBD1 (5 bases). The germline CDR1 and CDR2 sequences are SGHVS and FNYEAQ. The CDR3 spans 15 residues. V was clipped by 5 bases and J by 3 bases, with 14 bases between them. The CDR3 spells CASSDRGLDNQPQHF. Here the CDR3 DNA reads TGTGCCAGCAGCGACCGGGGACTAGACAATCAGCCCCAGCATTTT. Using reference TRBV7-6 and TRBJ1-5 for the parts outside the CDR3, the full variable domain is GAGVSQSPRYKVTKRGQDVALRCDPISGHVSLYWYRQALGQGPEFLTYFNYEAQQDKSGLPNDRFSAERPEGSISTLTIQRTEQRDSAMYRCASSDRGLDNQPQHFGDGTRLSIL.

The genes are TRBV4-2 and TRBJ2-4; 13 bases are a match to TRBD2. Germline CDR1 LGHNA, CDR2 YNFKEQ. The junction had 6 bases not matched to a gene; V was cut back by 0 bases and J by 13 bases. This CDR3 has 15 residues. The chain's CDR3 is CASSQDTSGRAHQYF. For the CDR3, the DNA is TGTGCCAGCAGCCAAGATACTAGCGGGAGGGCCCACCAGTACTTC.

This clonotype was seen only a few times. The rearrangement uses TRBV29-1 and TRBJ2-2; D unclear. Germline V gene sequence: CDR1 SQVTM, CDR2 ANQGSEA. The CDR3 runs to 13 residues. Trimming pared 1 base from V and 3 bases from J, leaving 6 bases between. The CDR3, as DNA: TGCAGCGTTGAAGGGGAATACACCGGGGAGCTGTTTTTT. Amino acid sequence: CSVEGEYTGELFF.

This clonotype showed up just a few times. The chain has TRBV27 and TRBJ2-1; 8 bases line up with TRBD1. Per germline, CDR1 MNHEY and CDR2 SMNVEV (reference sequence). V lost 6 bases, J lost 7 bases, and 11 bases stayed unmatched. This CDR3 is 15 amino acids long. The CDR3: CASRPRGQGNNEQFF. In nucleotides, the CDR3 is TGTGCCAGCAGACCCCGCGGACAGGGAAATAATGAGCAGTTCTTC.